The 16 T cell receptor beta chains below all came from one sample that was sequenced in a study of blood T cell repertoires in COVID-19. Method: immunoSEQ multiplex PCR; TCRdb's copy keeps in-frame clones and lacks some. This sample yields some 120,000 clones, of which under 95% are seen a single time; less than 5% belongs to the top ten. The sequenced sample was peripheral blood. The receptors stem from a man aged 55 to 70 with COVID-19, enrolled during active disease.

The V and J genes are TRBV18 and TRBJ1-6, with D unresolved. V lost 3 bases, J lost 0 bases, and 3 bases lay in between. Germline CDR1 KGHSH, CDR2 LQKENI. The CDR3 is made up of 14 amino acids. CDR3 DNA: TGTGCCAGCTCACCCGTCTCCTATAATTCACCCCTCCACTTT. Amino acid sequence: CASSPVSYNSPLHF.

The chain combines TRBV9 with TRBJ2-1; 8 positions agree with TRBD2. The length of the CDR3 is 14 residues. After removal of 4 bases from V and 10 bases from J, the junction contained 10 bases not matched to a gene. Germline V lookup: CDR1 SGDLS, CDR2 YYNGEE. In DNA form, the CDR3 reads TGTGCCAGCAGCACCGGGACTAGACCGGCGGAGCAGTTCTTC. This encodes CASSTGTRPAEQFF.

The CDR3 DNA follows: TGCGCCAGCAGCTTGGACGGGACAGAGAACACTGAAGCTTTCTTT. It translates to CASSLDGTENTEAFF. The chain employs TRBV5-1 and TRBJ1-1; 7 bases fit TRBD1. Germline V gene lookup returns CDR1 SGHRS and CDR2 YFSETQ. J was trimmed by 1 base and V by 0 bases; bases with no gene match: 3. The CDR3 has 15 amino acids.

This chain uses TRBV3-1 (or the pseudogene TRBV3-2) with TRBJ2-1; TRBD2 agrees at 10 bases. Germline V gives CDR1 LGHDT, CDR2 YNNKEL (reference sequence). The CDR3 contains 16 residues. V trimming: 4 bases; J trimming: 0 bases; junction bases outside the gene matches: 3. The DNA for the CDR3 is TGTGCCAGCAGCCTGCGGACTAGCGGCTCCTACAATGAGCAGTTCTTC. Translation: CASSLRTSGSYNEQFF.

The rearrangement links TRBV4-2 to TRBJ2-6, with TRBD2 matching 9 bases. V trimming: 5 bases; J trimming: 2 bases; junction bases outside the gene matches: 4. The CDR3 totals 16 residues. Germline CDR1 reads LGHNA; CDR2 reads YNFKEQ. CDR3 sequence: CASSNLAGAGANVLTF. Here the CDR3 DNA reads TGTGCCAGCAGCAACTTAGCGGGAGCTGGGGCCAACGTCCTGACTTTC.

The rearrangement uses TRBV7-9 and TRBJ2-1; 10 nucleotides match TRBD2. Unmatched junction bases numbered 10, after V lost 6 bases and J lost 8 bases. The CDR3 is 15 residues long. CDR1 SEHNR and CDR2 FQNEAQ come from the germline V gene (reference sequence). CDR3 sequence (DNA): TGTGCCAGCAGAGCTGGACTAGCGGAAGTGCATGAGCAGTTCTTC. It codes for CASRAGLAEVHEQFF.

This clone was observed a handful of times. The chain is built from TRBV10-1 and TRBJ2-1; TRBD2 agrees at 7 bases. CDR3 length equals 16 residues. Germline V gene lookup returns CDR1 WNHNN and CDR2 SYGVQD (reference sequence). The trim removed 6 bases at V and 10 bases at J, leaving 18 bases unmatched. Here the CDR3 reads CASSSLASTSKGEQFF. The CDR3 DNA sequence: TGCGCCAGCAGCTCACTAGCGTCTACCTCCAAGGGCGAGCAGTTCTTC.

This clone has a handful of counts. The rearrangement uses TRBV10-3 and TRBJ2-2; a possible D gene is TRBD2 (6 bases). V was pared by 10 bases and J by 7 bases, with 19 bases between. The germline CDR1 and CDR2 sequences are ENHRY and SYGVKD. The CDR3 sequence is 14 residues long. In DNA, the CDR3 is TGTGCCACCGGAAAGGGAGGTAAAATCGGGGAGCTGTTTTTT. This gives the protein CATGKGGKIGELFF.

V usage is TRBV28 and J usage is TRBJ2-7; TRBD2 agrees at 10 bases. Trimming at V came to 3 bases and at J to 7 bases, leaving 9 bases not matched to a gene. This CDR3 has 15 residues. Germline values: CDR1 MDHEN, CDR2 SYDVKM. The CDR3 sequence: CASSLPSGSLWEQYF. CDR3 nucleotide sequence: TGTGCCAGCAGTTTGCCTAGCGGGAGTCTATGGGAGCAGTACTTC.

The V and J genes are TRBV6-6 and TRBJ2-1; 12 positions match TRBD2. CDR1 is MNHNY, CDR2 SVGAGI, per germline (reference sequence). This CDR3 contains 15 residues. The V and J ends lost 4 bases and 8 bases, in that order; junction bases with no gene match: 6. CDR3 DNA: TGTGCCAGCAGTTCTAGCGGGGGGGTCGTGGATGAGCAGTTCTTC. Translating gives CASSSSGGVVDEQFF.

This sequence joins TRBV7-6 and TRBJ1-2; 8 bases match TRBD1. Germline values: CDR1 SGHVS, CDR2 FNYEAQ. CDR3 length: 15 amino acids. V shed 1 base and J 4 bases; nucleotides not matched to a gene: 5. CDR3 coding DNA: TGTGCCAGCAGCTTAGTCCCAGGGGGCTTCTATGGCTACACCTTC. Encoded protein: CASSLVPGGFYGYTF.

The CDR3 sequence: CASSEVRWEATYEQYF. CDR3 nucleotide sequence: TGCGCCAGCAGTGAAGTAAGGTGGGAGGCAACCTACGAGCAGTACTTC. The gene calls are TRBV10-2 and TRBJ2-7; tentatively, D is TRBD2 (6 bases). V was cut by 3 bases and J by 2 bases, with 17 bases left in between. This CDR3 contains 16 residues. Germline assignment: CDR1 WSHSY and CDR2 SAAADI.

The chain carries TRBV6-5 and TRBJ2-1, with 9 bases matching TRBD1. V was clipped by 4 bases and J by 2 bases; unmatched bases: 3. This CDR3 has 15 residues. CDR1 is MNHEY and CDR2 is SVGAGI in the germline V gene. The CDR3 region is CASSWGQGTYNEQFF. The CDR3, as DNA: TGTGCCAGCAGTTGGGGACAGGGCACCTACAATGAGCAGTTCTTC.

The V gene is TRBV27, the J gene TRBJ2-1; TRBD1 might be the D (5 bases). The CDR3 consists of 12 residues. CDR1 is MNHEY, CDR2 SMNVEV, per germline (reference sequence). The V gene lost 6 bases and the J gene lost 10 bases, with 13 bases spanning the gap. The DNA for the CDR3 is TGTGCCAGCAGGGGGCAGCGATCCGAGCAGTTCTTC. Translation gives CASRGQRSEQFF.

V gene TRBV2 combines with J gene TRBJ2-4, with D possibly TRBD1 on 6 matching bases. This CDR3 contains 16 residues. Trimming removed 6 bases at V and 0 bases at J, with 15 bases between. In germline, CDR1 is SNHLY, CDR2 FYNNEI. CDR3 nucleotide sequence: TGTGCCAGCAGCCCCCGGGACACCCTAGCCAAAAACATTCAGTACTTC. Protein product: CASSPRDTLAKNIQYF.

The DNA for the CDR3 is TGTGCCAGTATCCGAATGGCGGGGACCGGGGAGCTGTTTTTT. Protein product: CASIRMAGTGELFF. This chain links TRBV19 with TRBJ2-2, with D possibly TRBD2 on 6 matching bases. V was cut by 7 bases and J by 5 bases, with 14 bases left in between. The CDR3 length is 14 residues. CDR1 and CDR2 from the germline V gene are LNHDA and SQIVND (reference sequence).